This T cell receptor beta chain is drawn from a study of radiation and T cells in renal cell carcinoma. Study-wide results and limits: Irradiated tumors had higher TCR clonality than control tumors. Top tumor clonotypes rose in blood 2 weeks post-radiation, then contracted.

Treatment here: 15 Gy SBRT to primary tumor, nephrectomy 4 weeks later. Nephrectomy followed 15 Gy stereotactic body radiation by 4 weeks. Germline V gives CDR1 SGHKS, CDR2 YYEKEE (reference sequence). Unmatched junction bases numbered 5, after V lost 0 bases and J lost 5 bases. The CDR3 has 15 amino acids. About this clone itself: Its antigen is unknown.

The repertoire was sequenced with immunoSEQ multiplex PCR; TCRdb's copy has only in-frame clones and lacks some. Of under 25,000 clones in the sample, approximately 60% were seen once. The chain combines TRBV5-5 with TRBJ2-5; 9 bases fit TRBD2. Source: tumor tissue, taken from a patient whose treatment included radiotherapy and nephrectomy. This receptor was identified in a woman between 70 and 85 years old with renal cell carcinoma. The chain's CDR3 is CASSLGSSGGETQYF. In DNA, the CDR3 is TGTGCCAGCAGCTTGGGGAGTAGCGGGGGCGAGACCCAGTACTTC.